A selection of T cell receptor beta chains follows, all from one sample in a study of control samples from healthy donors and cancer patients. TCRdb's table, derived via immunoSEQ multiplex PCR, lists solely in-frame clones and lacks some. The sample yields over 150,000 clones, about 94% seen once. Sequenced sample: blood. Source of these receptors: a man aged 35 to 55 in good health. The CDR3 runs from the conserved cysteine through the conserved F or W. D genes are given only for firm matches. Rows give clone size only sometimes, using once, few, many, or a class for an expanded clone.

TRBJ2-5	TRBV6-5	once	TRBD1	TGTGCCAGCAGTTCGACAGGGGAGTGGGAGACCCAGTACTTC	CASSSTGEWETQYF
TRBJ2-3	TRBV2	few	TRBD2	TGTGCCAGCAGTGCCCGACTAGCGGGGGAGTCAGATACGCAGTATTTT	CASSARLAGESDTQYF
TRBJ1-5	TRBV19	.	.	TGTGCCAGTAGTATAGGGGGAGCGGGCAATCAGCCCCAGCATTTT	CASSIGGAGNQPQHF
TRBJ2-3	TRBV20-1	.	.	TGCAGTGCTAGTGGTGTGTGGGGGGCAGGTACGCAGTATTTT	CSASGVWGAGTQYF
TRBJ2-3	TRBV19	.	TRBD1	TGTGCCAGTAGCATGGACAGGGGGTATACAGATACGCAGTATTTT	CASSMDRGYTDTQYF
TRBJ1-2	TRBV4-3	.	.	TGCGCCAGCAGCCAAGATAGCGGGAGGGGGTATGGCTACACCTTC	CASSQDSGRGYGYTF
TRBJ1-5	TRBV6-1	.	.	TGTGCCAGCAGTGACGGCTCTTATAGCAATCAGCCCCAGCATTTT	CASSDGSYSNQPQHF
TRBJ2-3	TRBV2	.	.	TGTGCCAGCAGTGACCCGAGAAGCACAGATACGCAGTATTTT	CASSDPRSTDTQYF
TRBJ2-7	TRBV12-3/TRBV12-4	.	TRBD1	TGTGCCAGCAGTTGGGGACAGGGGTACGAGCAGTACTTC	CASSWGQGYEQYF
TRBJ1-1	TRBV7-9	.	TRBD1	TGTGCCAGCAGCTTACCGCGAACAGGGGTGGGCATGAACACTGAAGCTTTCTTT	CASSLPRTGVGMNTEAFF
TRBJ2-1	TRBV19	.	.	TGTGCCAGTAGTATGGGGGGGCCAGGGGAGCAGTTCTTC	CASSMGGPGEQFF
TRBJ1-1	TRBV29-1	.	.	TGCAGCGTTCTCCGAGAGGGGGCTGAAGCTTTCTTT	CSVLREGAEAFF
TRBJ1-2	TRBV7-8	.	TRBD1	TGTGCCAGCAGCCCCACCGGGACAGCAGGAGCTAACTATGGCTACACCTTC	CASSPTGTAGANYGYTF
TRBJ1-3	TRBV7-8	.	.	TGTGCCAGCAGCTTGATGAGCTCTGGAAACACCATATATTTT	CASSLMSSGNTIYF
TRBJ2-2	TRBV7-6	.	.	TGTGCCAGCAGCTTAATCGGTTCCGGTGGGACTCAATTCCCCGGGGAGCTGTTTTTT	CASSLIGSGGTQFPGELFF
TRBJ1-5	TRBV19	.	TRBD1	TGTGCCAGTAGTACCGCCTCAGGGGGCCGGCCCCAGCATTTT	CASSTASGGRPQHF
TRBJ1-1	TRBV6-6	.	.	TGTGCCAGCAGTTACTCCTCGGCGGAGAACACTGAAGCTTTCTTT	CASSYSSAENTEAFF
TRBJ2-7	TRBV6-5	.	TRBD1	TGTGCCAGCAGTCGCCGGGACAGAAAATACGAGCAGTACTTC	CASSRRDRKYEQYF
TRBJ1-1	TRBV9	once	.	TGTGCCAGCAGCCTCCGGGACCGCAGTCGTACTGAAGCTTTCTTT	CASSLRDRSRTEAFF
TRBJ2-2	TRBV7-8	.	.	TGTGCCAGCGCTTCGGCCAGGGCTAGCGAAGGCGGGGAGCTGTTTTTT	CASASARASEGGELFF
TRBJ1-2	TRBV5-1	.	.	TGCGCCAGCAGCTTGGACAGGCTAGGTGGCTACACCTTC	CASSLDRLGGYTF
TRBJ1-2	TRBV7-2	.	.	TGTGCCAGCAGCTTAGATTGGGATGGCTACACCTTC	CASSLDWDGYTF
TRBJ2-7	TRBV7-9	.	.	TGTGCCAGCTCCCCTCGGGGGACGGGTGTACGCGAGCAGTACTTC	CASSPRGTGVREQYF
TRBJ2-5	TRBV2	once	.	TGTGCCAGCAATGAGGTACTTATGCAGACCCAGTACTTC	CASNEVLMQTQYF
TRBJ2-3	TRBV19	.	.	TGTGCCAGTAGTTGGGGACCCGCCCCCACAGATACGCAGTATTTT	CASSWGPAPTDTQYF
TRBJ2-7	TRBV6-5	.	TRBD1	TGTGCCAGCAGTTACTCGAGGGACAGGGGGCGCGGCGAGCAGTACTTC	CASSYSRDRGRGEQYF
TRBJ1-5	TRBV21-1	.	.	TGTGCCAGCAGCAAAGAGCTACGGGCGGATCAGCCCCAGCATTTT	CASSKELRADQPQHF
TRBJ2-7	TRBV2	.	TRBD1	TGTGCCAGCAGTGAACGGACAGGGGGAAAGTACGAGCAGTACTTC	CASSERTGGKYEQYF
TRBJ1-1	TRBV6-5	once	.	TGTGCCAGCTACCCCCTCGACAGCATGAACACTGAAGCTTTCTTT	CASYPLDSMNTEAFF
TRBJ1-3	TRBV19	.	.	TGTGCCAGTAGTGGGGGCGCGAGCTCTGGAAACACCATATATTTT	CASSGGASSGNTIYF
TRBJ1-6	TRBV5-4	.	TRBD1	TGTGCCAGCAGCCCTAGACAGGGTGGTGATTCACCCCTCCACTTT	CASSPRQGGDSPLHF
TRBJ2-2	TRBV27	.	.	TGTGCCAGCAGTTCATTAGGGTCGACCACCGGGGAGCTGTTTTTT	CASSSLGSTTGELFF
TRBJ2-3	TRBV5-1	once	TRBD2	TGCGCCAGCAGCCCGGGACTAGCGGGGGGGCCGACGGCGACAGATACGCAGTATTTT	CASSPGLAGGPTATDTQYF
TRBJ1-1	TRBV19	.	.	TGTGCCAGCAGATTGGGGATGAACACTGAAGCTTTCTTT	CASRLGMNTEAFF
TRBJ1-5	TRBV19	.	.	TGTGCCAGTAGTCCCCATGGACAGCCCCAGCATTTT	CASSPHGQPQHF
TRBJ1-4	TRBV28	.	TRBD1	TGTGCCAGCAGGTCCCCTCCGGGACAGGGAGGTGAAAAACTGTTTTTT	CASRSPPGQGGEKLFF
TRBJ2-1	TRBV29-1	.	.	TGCAGCGTTGAAGATGCCTCGCGGGCCGGTAGGGATGAGCAGTTCTTC	CSVEDASRAGRDEQFF
TRBJ2-1	TRBV19	.	.	TGTGCCAGTAGTCCAAATCGTATCCTCAATGAGCAGTTCTTC	CASSPNRILNEQFF
TRBJ1-1	TRBV6-2/TRBV6-3	.	.	TGTGCCAGCAGTTTCCTCAATGGAGAAGCTTTCTTT	CASSFLNGEAFF
TRBJ1-5	TRBV6-5	.	.	TGTGCCAGCAGTTACAGGAATAGCAATCAGCCCCAGCATTTT	CASSYRNSNQPQHF
TRBJ1-5	TRBV9	.	.	TGTGCCAGCAGCGCCGGGGGGCCCGGTCAGCCCCAGCATTTT	CASSAGGPGQPQHF
TRBJ1-5	TRBV6-1	.	TRBD1	TGTGCCAGCAGTGAGTGGACAGGGTCTCAGCCCCAGCATTTT	CASSEWTGSQPQHF
TRBJ2-1	TRBV27	.	.	TGTGCCAGCAGTTTTGAGGGATCCTACAATGAGCAGTTCTTC	CASSFEGSYNEQFF
TRBJ1-2	TRBV7-9	.	TRBD1	TGTGCCAGCAGCTCCTTTGAAGTCCGGGACAGGGACTATGGCTACACCTTC	CASSSFEVRDRDYGYTF
TRBJ2-7	TRBV5-4	.	.	TGTGCCAGCAGCTACGACAGCTACGAGCAGTACTTC	CASSYDSYEQYF
TRBJ2-5	TRBV10-2	.	TRBD2	TGCGCCAGCGGGGAGGGGAAAGAGACCCAGTACTTC	CASGEGKETQYF
TRBJ1-5	TRBV19	.	.	TGTGCCAGTAGTATAGTAGAGGGACCCCAGCATTTT	CASSIVEGPQHF
TRBJ2-5	TRBV19	.	TRBD1	TGTGCCAGTAGTATAGACGCGGGACAGGGGGAGACCCAGTACTTC	CASSIDAGQGETQYF